The entry below describes one T cell receptor (beta chain). Its specificity is not known. The sample originates from a study of blood T cells in healthy people across ages. Whole-study context: There was about one barcoded beta molecule captured by template switching per two T cells.

Per germline, CDR1 SGDLS and CDR2 YYNGEE. With 0 bases clipped from V and 4 bases from J, the junction kept 10 bases outside the gene matches. CDR3 length: 17 residues. Study findings and constraints: The percentage of naive T cells correlated strongly with TCR beta diversity. Age brought a roughly linear fall in TCR beta diversity measured per million T cells.

It was with a sample-barcoded 5' primer and a J-beta primer mix that a second PCR of roughly 7 to 12 cycles was run. One entry per CDR3 protein results from TCRdb running MiXCR on the 5' RACE reads. Of fewer than 800,000 distinct CDR3 sequences in the sample, 32% were seen once. Input material: blood. The TCR originated in a woman of 80 years or more in good health. J is TRBJ1-1 and V is TRBV9; 9 bases are shared with TRBD1. Here the CDR3 reads CASSVEGGTGRGTEAFF. The CDR3, as DNA: TGTGCCAGCAGCGTAGAGGGGGGGACAGGGCGCGGCACTGAAGCTTTCTTT.